The rows below give T cell receptor beta chains drawn from one sample of a study of cytomegalovirus exposure and HLA in healthy donors. The protocol was immunoSEQ multiplex PCR, while the TCRdb copy is restricted to in-frame clones and leaves out a portion. The data contain 140,000 or so clones, 70% to 75% of them singletons. The source material was PBMCs. Receptors were obtained from a young woman in good health and CMV-seronegative. CDR3s include the opening cysteine and the closing phenylalanine or tryptophan. A D gene is named only where the DNA matches it firmly. Expanded clones get a size class; other rows say once, few or many, or leave the size out.

j_call	clone_size	d_call	v_call	cdr3_nt	cdr3_aa
TRBJ2-5	-	-	TRBV29-1	TGCAGCGTTAAGGGGCAGGGCTTGGGAGAGACCCAGTACTTC	CSVKGQGLGETQYF
TRBJ2-5	-	-	TRBV20-1	TGCAGTGCTCCAATCCAATGGACCCAGTACTTC	CSAPIQWTQYF
TRBJ2-1	-	TRBD2	TRBV11-1	TGTGCCAGCAGCCCGGGGGGTCAGAGTTTTCTGTTCTTC	CASSPGGQSFLFF
TRBJ2-1	-	-	TRBV21-1	TGTGCCAGCAGCCAAGAGGGGGTCGTGGGCAATGAGCAGTTCTTC	CASSQEGVVGNEQFF
TRBJ1-4	once	-	TRBV5-6	TGTGCCAGCAGCTATGGGGGGACTAATGAAAAACTGTTTTTT	CASSYGGTNEKLFF
TRBJ1-5	-	-	TRBV19	TGTGCCAGTAGTATAAGTTCAGGGAACAATCAGCCCCAGCATTTT	CASSISSGNNQPQHF
TRBJ2-5	-	TRBD2	TRBV5-4	TGTGCCAGCAGCTGGGGGGGACTAGCGGGGGGGCAGGAGACCCAGTACTTC	CASSWGGLAGGQETQYF
TRBJ2-2	once	-	TRBV7-2	TGTGCCAGCAGCTTAGTTACTCACACCGGGGAGCTGTTTTTT	CASSLVTHTGELFF
TRBJ2-5	-	TRBD1	TRBV5-1	TGCGCCAGCAGCCCAGTCTCCGGGACAGACCAGCAGACCCAGTACTTC	CASSPVSGTDQQTQYF
TRBJ1-5	-	TRBD1	TRBV5-1	TGCGCCAGCAGCTTAGGACAGGTCGGTCAGCCCCAGCATTTT	CASSLGQVGQPQHF
TRBJ2-1	-	-	TRBV29-1	TGCAGCGTTGATAGTAGGGGTGTAAAAGAGCAGTTCTTC	CSVDSRGVKEQFF
TRBJ1-5	once	-	TRBV19	TGTGCCAGTAGTGGTGGGCAGGATCAGCCCCAGCATTTT	CASSGGQDQPQHF
TRBJ1-2	once	TRBD1	TRBV6-1	TGTGCCAGCAGTGAGACAGAGACAGGGGATGGCTACACCTTC	CASSETETGDGYTF
TRBJ1-2	once	-	TRBV7-2	TGTGCCAGCAGCTTAGAAGGGGGATTTACTAACTATGGCTACACCTTC	CASSLEGGFTNYGYTF
TRBJ1-5	-	-	TRBV7-2	TGTGCCAGCAGCAACGGACAAGGGCATAATAGCAATCAGCCCCAGCATTTT	CASSNGQGHNSNQPQHF
TRBJ2-7	-	-	TRBV30	TGTGCCTGGAGTGATGGTTTAGCAGGGGATTCCTACGAGCAGTACTTC	CAWSDGLAGDSYEQYF
TRBJ2-7	-	TRBD2	TRBV11-2	TGTGCCAGCAGCTTAGTTCCTAGCGGGAGGGCCCAAGCCTACGAGCAGTACTTC	CASSLVPSGRAQAYEQYF
TRBJ2-1	-	TRBD2	TRBV18	TGTGCCAGCTCACCACAGACTAGCGGGGGGGCAAACGAGCAGTTCTTC	CASSPQTSGGANEQFF
TRBJ1-2	-	-	TRBV11-2	TGTGCCAGCAGCGCCATCCAGGGAATCTATGGCTACACCTTC	CASSAIQGIYGYTF
TRBJ1-2	-	TRBD1	TRBV2	TGTGCCAGCAGAGGGACAGGGGAAAACTATGGCTACACCTTC	CASRGTGENYGYTF
TRBJ1-1	-	TRBD1	TRBV7-9	TGTTCCAGCAGCCGATTAACAGGGGTCTTCACTGAAGCTTTCTTT	CSSSRLTGVFTEAFF
TRBJ1-1	-	TRBD1	TRBV6-1	TGTGCCAGCAGTTGGGACAGGGACGCTGAAGCTTTCTTT	CASSWDRDAEAFF
TRBJ2-7	-	TRBD2	TRBV2	TGTGCCAGCAGTCGACTAGCGGGTACCCACGAGCAGTACTTC	CASSRLAGTHEQYF
TRBJ1-6	-	-	TRBV6-1	TGTGCCAGCAGTGAAGCGGGGCAGAGCTCCTATAATTCACCCCTCCACTTT	CASSEAGQSSYNSPLHF
TRBJ2-7	-	-	TRBV27	TGTGCCAGCAGTTTATCGGGGGCCTCCTACGAGCAGTACTTC	CASSLSGASYEQYF
TRBJ2-5	-	-	TRBV12-2	TGTGCAAGTCGCTTAGTCAAGGTGCTAGCGGAACGCCAAGAGACCCAGTACTTC	CASRLVKVLAERQETQYF
TRBJ2-1	-	-	TRBV5-4	TGTGCCAGCAGCTCCCGGGTAGAGAGGGACAATGAGCAGTTCTTC	CASSSRVERDNEQFF
TRBJ2-3	once	-	TRBV30	TGTGCCTGGTCTCGGGGACAAGGAGAAACAGATACGCAGTATTTT	CAWSRGQGETDTQYF
TRBJ2-3	-	TRBD2	TRBV5-6	TGTGCCAGCAGGAGACTAGCGGTGAACACAGATACGCAGTATTTT	CASRRLAVNTDTQYF
TRBJ1-1	-	-	TRBV27	TGTGCCAGCAGTCACGAAGCCAGGATTATGAACACTGAAGCTTTCTTT	CASSHEARIMNTEAFF
TRBJ2-4	-	TRBD1	TRBV11-2	TGTGCCAGCATGAATCTGGACAGGCCCGTCCCGGACTTC	CASMNLDRPVPDF
TRBJ2-3	-	TRBD2	TRBV6-4	TGTGCCAGCAGTCGATTACCGGGGGGTTCAGATACGCAGTATTTT	CASSRLPGGSDTQYF
TRBJ1-1	-	TRBD1	TRBV6-6	TGTGCCAGCAGGCCAGGGGGCGGCGTTCACGGCACTGAAGCTTTCTTT	CASRPGGGVHGTEAFF
TRBJ2-1	-	TRBD2	TRBV2	TGTGCCAGCACCGTCGCGGGAGCCTACAATGAGCAGTTCTTC	CASTVAGAYNEQFF
TRBJ1-1	-	-	TRBV9	TGTGCCAGCAGCACCCAGGACACCTACACTGAAGCTTTCTTT	CASSTQDTYTEAFF
TRBJ2-7	-	-	TRBV7-6	TGTGCCAGCAGCTCACAGCGAGGGAGCTCCTACGAGCAGTACTTC	CASSSQRGSSYEQYF
TRBJ2-7	-	-	TRBV28	TGTGCCAGCAGTTTACCCGCCAGCTCCTACGAGCAGTACTTC	CASSLPASSYEQYF
TRBJ2-5	-	TRBD2	TRBV5-1	TGCGCCAGCAGCTTGGCGGGAGGGGAGGAGACCCAGTACTTC	CASSLAGGEETQYF
TRBJ2-2	-	-	TRBV2	TGTGCCAGCAGTAGGGGACAGAACACCGGGGAGCTGTTTTTT	CASSRGQNTGELFF
TRBJ2-1	few	TRBD2	TRBV2	TGTGCCAGCAGGAATAGCGGGTTATACAATGAGCAGTTCTTC	CASRNSGLYNEQFF
TRBJ1-2	-	-	TRBV28	TGTGCCAGCATCGAGTCGGCGGCTAACTATGGCTACACCTTC	CASIESAANYGYTF
TRBJ1-1	-	-	TRBV27	TGTGCCAGCAGTTCAGGCCCCCGTGGAGGGCCGAACACTGAAGCTTTCTTT	CASSSGPRGGPNTEAFF
TRBJ1-3	few	-	TRBV6-5	TGTGCCAGCAGCCCGCTGAGGGCGTCTGGAAACACCATATATTTT	CASSPLRASGNTIYF
TRBJ2-1	-	TRBD2	TRBV2	TGTGCCAGCAGGACTAGCGGGCGCCGCTACAATGAGCAGTTCTTC	CASRTSGRRYNEQFF
TRBJ1-1	-	TRBD1	TRBV10-3	TGTGCCATCAGTGGGGACAGGGGGCGGGGCACTGAAGCTTTCTTT	CAISGDRGRGTEAFF
TRBJ2-5	-	-	TRBV21-1	TGTGCCAGCAGCAAAGGAGTGGGCAGGAACCAAGAGACCCAGTACTTC	CASSKGVGRNQETQYF
TRBJ2-3	-	-	TRBV13	TGTGCCAGCAGCCCTGAAGGAGGGGTGAACACAGATACGCAGTATTTT	CASSPEGGVNTDTQYF
TRBJ1-2	-	TRBD1	TRBV19	TGTGCCAGTAGTAGACAGGGGGATGGCTACACCTTC	CASSRQGDGYTF
TRBJ2-1	-	TRBD2	TRBV9	TGTGCCAGCAGCGAGAAGGCTGAAGAGGCTAGCGGGACTTACAATGAGCAGTTCTTC	CASSEKAEEASGTYNEQFF
TRBJ2-1	-	TRBD2	TRBV4-1	TGCGCCAGCAGCCACCTTTCTAGCGGGAGGGCCGACAATGAGCAGTTCTTC	CASSHLSSGRADNEQFF
TRBJ2-2	once	-	TRBV30	TGTGCCTGGAGTGCCAACCTGGCGGGGACCGGGGAGCTGTCTTTT	CAWSANLAGTGELSF
TRBJ2-7	-	-	TRBV13	TGTGCCAGCAGCCCCCTCAGGGTCCACGAGCAGTACTTC	CASSPLRVHEQYF
TRBJ2-1	-	TRBD2	TRBV5-1	TGCGCCAGTTCTGGGCTAGCGGGAGGGTTCCACGGCTACAATGAGCAGTTCTTC	CASSGLAGGFHGYNEQFF
TRBJ1-1	few	-	TRBV11-3	TGTGCCAGCAGCTTAGAGGAGGACACTGAAGCTTTCTTT	CASSLEEDTEAFF
TRBJ2-1	-	-	TRBV5-1	TGCGCCAGCAGCCAACAGGGATACAATGAGCAGTTCTTC	CASSQQGYNEQFF